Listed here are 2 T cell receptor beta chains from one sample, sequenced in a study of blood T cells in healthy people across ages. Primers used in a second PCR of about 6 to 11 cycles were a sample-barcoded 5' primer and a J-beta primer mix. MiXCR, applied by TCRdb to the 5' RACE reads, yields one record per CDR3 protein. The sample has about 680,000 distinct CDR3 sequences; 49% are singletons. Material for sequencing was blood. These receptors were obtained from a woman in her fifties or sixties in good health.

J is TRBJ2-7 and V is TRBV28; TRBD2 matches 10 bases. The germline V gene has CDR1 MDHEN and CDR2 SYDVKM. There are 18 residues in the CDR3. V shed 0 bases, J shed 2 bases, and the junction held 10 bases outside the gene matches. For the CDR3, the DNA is TGTGCCAGCAGTTTATGGGGGGGGCCTAGCGGGAGACCCTACGAGCAGTACTTC. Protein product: CASSLWGGPSGRPYEQYF.

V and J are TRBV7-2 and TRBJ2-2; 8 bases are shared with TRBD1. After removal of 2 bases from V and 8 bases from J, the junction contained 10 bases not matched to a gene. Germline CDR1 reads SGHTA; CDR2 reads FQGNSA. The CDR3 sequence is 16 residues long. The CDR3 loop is CASSLSGQGLGGELFF. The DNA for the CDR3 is TGTGCCAGCAGCTTAAGTGGACAGGGTTTAGGAGGGGAGCTGTTTTTT.